Listed here are 23 T cell receptor beta chains from one sample, sequenced in a study of blood T cell repertoires in COVID-19 (dated by TCRdb to 2020 to 2021). Receptor amplification or capture employed the immunoSEQ multiplex PCR assay. The table was pulled from immuneACCESS by TCRdb, which kept in-frame rearrangements only. Such tables lose some clones; where checked, under half of the loss comes from unresolved V genes, and the rest has no known cause. The sample table holds some 330,000 clones, of which 85% to 90% were seen once. The top ten hold approximately 4.1% of the sample. The specimen sequenced was PBMCs or T cells enriched from blood (not recorded which). The receptor set was obtained from a young man who had recovered from COVID-19.

This clone has a handful of counts. The genes are TRBV6-5 and TRBJ1-2, with D possibly TRBD1 on 5 matching bases. CDR3 length: 16 residues. CDR1 and CDR2 from the germline V gene are MNHEY and SVGAGI. Trimming took off 0 bases at V and 8 bases at J, with 19 bases between the two ends. The CDR3: CASSYSGGGQFGGYTF. The CDR3 nucleotides read TGTGCCAGCAGTTACTCGGGGGGAGGCCAGTTCGGGGGCTACACCTTC.

The V gene is TRBV7-6, the J gene TRBJ2-3; the D gene is possibly TRBD1 (6 bases). V was cut by 5 bases and J by 3 bases, with 12 bases left in between. The CDR3 extends over 14 amino acids. Germline-derived CDR1 and CDR2 are SGHVS and FNYEAQ. The CDR3 nucleotides read TGTGCCAGCAGCGCTAAAACAGGGACAGATACGCAGTATTTT. Protein: CASSAKTGTDTQYF.

This clone appeared a few times. The chain uses TRBV6-5 and TRBJ1-6, with D possibly being TRBD1 (6 bases). Deletions cut 6 bases from V and 10 bases from J, with 19 bases between. Germline CDR1 MNHEY, CDR2 SVGAGI. The CDR3 spans 15 residues. The CDR3: CASSRVDRMESPLHF. CDR3 sequence (DNA): TGTGCCAGCAGCCGCGTTGACAGGATGGAATCACCCCTCCACTTT.

The chain links TRBV6-2 or TRBV6-3 to TRBJ2-2; TRBD2 aligns across 13 bases. The length of the CDR3 is 17 residues. The V and J ends lost 4 bases and 4 bases, in that order; junction bases with no gene match: 6. CDR1 is MNHEY and CDR2 is SVGEGT in the germline V gene. Here the CDR3 reads CASSSGLAGAGTGELFF. CDR3 coding DNA: TGTGCCAGCAGTTCCGGACTAGCGGGAGCTGGCACCGGGGAGCTGTTTTTT.

This chain connects TRBV4-1 to TRBJ1-4; TRBD1 might be the D (6 bases). V gave up 3 bases and J gave up 12 bases, with 20 bases separating them. This CDR3 is built from 15 residues. Germline values: CDR1 MGHRA, CDR2 YSYEKL. CDR3 bases: TGCGCCAGCAGCCATCAAGGACTGGACAGTGGGGAACTGTTTTTT. This encodes CASSHQGLDSGELFF.

The DNA of the CDR3 is TGTGCCAGCAACCCGAGGGGGGGCACTGAAGCTTTCTTT. Translation: CASNPRGGTEAFF. The chain has TRBV2 and TRBJ1-1, with D perhaps matching TRBD1 (6 bases). Germline V lookup: CDR1 SNHLY, CDR2 FYNNEI. Trimming removed 7 bases from V and 4 bases from J, with 13 bases in between. This CDR3 is built from 13 residues.

This rearrangement joins TRBV7-9 to TRBJ2-3; TRBD1 matches 7 bases. CDR1 and CDR2 from the germline V gene are SEHNR and FQNEAQ (reference sequence). This CDR3 is built from 14 residues. With V trimmed by 1 base and J by 6 bases, 4 bases remained unmatched. The CDR3 DNA follows: TGTGCCAGCAGCTTAGACAGGGGACGGGATACGCAGTATTTT. It is translated as CASSLDRGRDTQYF.

The chain joins TRBV28 to TRBJ1-2, with TRBD1 matching 7 bases. This CDR3 is 15 amino acids long. The J segment lost 4 bases and the V segment lost 6 bases, leaving 11 bases of the junction unmatched. The germline CDR1 and CDR2 sequences are MDHEN and SYDVKM. The CDR3, as DNA: TGTGCCAGCAGAAAACAGGGGCGGAGCAGCTATGGCTACACCTTC. It translates to CASRKQGRSSYGYTF.

The J gene is TRBJ1-1, the V gene TRBV24-1; no clear D gene. CDR3 size: 13 residues. Looked up from germline, CDR1 is KGHDR and CDR2 is SFDVKD. With 4 bases removed from V and 7 bases from J, the gap between germline ends came to 12 bases. In DNA form, the CDR3 reads TGTGCCACCAGTGAGAACTTGTCCGGTGAAGCTTTCTTT. Its translation is CATSENLSGEAFF.

CDR3 nucleotides: TGTGCCAGCAGCTTGACTCAGGGGAGCAATCAGCCCCAGCATTTT. Translation gives CASSLTQGSNQPQHF. The chain joins TRBV5-8 to TRBJ1-5; TRBD1 might be the D (6 bases). Trimming removed 1 base at V and 1 base at J, with 9 bases between. CDR1 and CDR2 (germline): SGHTS, YDEGEE. The CDR3 is 15 residues long.

The gene calls are TRBV9 and TRBJ2-1, with D uncertain. In germline, CDR1 is SGDLS, CDR2 YYNGEE. The CDR3 is 13 amino acids. With 3 bases removed from V and 5 bases from J, the gap between germline ends came to 9 bases. The CDR3 reads CASSGEFNNEQFF. The CDR3 nucleotides read TGTGCCAGCAGCGGAGAGTTTAACAATGAGCAGTTCTTC.

The chain combines TRBV28 with TRBJ1-6; possibly TRBD1 for D (5 bases). Germline loops: CDR1 MDHEN, CDR2 SYDVKM. The CDR3 is 16 amino acids. The V gene lost 6 bases and the J gene lost 2 bases, with 14 bases spanning the gap. CDR3 nucleotides: TGTGCCAGCAGCTCCCCGGGGGAAGCCTATAATTCACCCCTCCACTTT. Amino acid sequence: CASSSPGEAYNSPLHF.

The chain carries TRBV24-1 and TRBJ1-5; no firm D call. Trimming took off 2 bases at V and 4 bases at J, with 8 bases between the two ends. Germline loops: CDR1 KGHDR, CDR2 SFDVKD. The CDR3 runs to 14 residues. The CDR3 sequence: CATSDSAINQPQHF. CDR3 DNA: TGTGCCACCAGTGATTCTGCTATTAATCAGCCCCAGCATTTT.

V usage is TRBV12-3 or TRBV12-4 and J usage is TRBJ2-5; perhaps TRBD2 as D (5 bases). The CDR3 length is 11 residues. The V end was cut by 5 bases, the J end by 7 bases, with 8 bases between. CDR3 loop: CASSPAGTQYF. The CDR3 DNA sequence: TGTGCCAGCAGTCCGGCGGGGACCCAGTACTTC.

V usage is TRBV9 and J usage is TRBJ1-1, with a possible D match to TRBD1 (6 bases). Germline V CDR1 and CDR2: SGDLS, YYNGEE. This CDR3 spans 17 amino acids. Trimming cost V 0 bases and J 0 bases, with 15 bases left between them. Here the CDR3 reads CASSVATIGGVNTEAFF. CDR3 nucleotides: TGTGCCAGCAGCGTAGCTACAATAGGGGGGGTGAACACTGAAGCTTTCTTT.

This clone was picked up a small number of times. This sequence joins TRBV16 and TRBJ2-7, with 7 bases that match TRBD2. CDR1 and CDR2 from the germline V gene are KGHSY and FQNENV. The ends lost 7 bases at V and 0 bases at J; junction bases unmatched: 3. This CDR3 spans 13 amino acids. CDR3 nucleotides: TGTGCCAGCACAACTAGCGCCTCCTACGAGCAGTACTTC. Translating gives CASTTSASYEQYF.

The V gene is TRBV19, the J gene TRBJ1-2; TRBD1 aligns across 10 bases. V was clipped by 6 bases and J by 4 bases; unmatched bases: 8. There are 15 residues in the CDR3. Germline CDR1 and CDR2: LNHDA and SQIVND (reference sequence). CDR3 amino acids: CASRETTGGGYGYTF. DNA for the CDR3: TGTGCCAGTAGGGAGACGACAGGGGGCGGCTATGGCTACACCTTC. The full variable domain, in which reference TRBV19 and TRBJ1-2 provide the parts outside the CDR3, is DGGITQSPKYLFRKEGQNVTLSCEQNLNHDAMYWYRQDPGQGLRLIYYSQIVNDFQKGDIAEGYSVSREKKESFPLTVTSAQKNPTAFYLCASRETTGGGYGYTFGSGTRLTVV.

V and J are TRBV27 and TRBJ1-2; D is perhaps TRBD1 (6 bases). Trimming removed 2 bases from V and 4 bases from J, with 11 bases in between. This CDR3 is built from 14 residues. CDR1 is MNHEY, CDR2 SMNVEV, per germline (reference sequence). The chain's CDR3 is CASSLAGAGYGYTF. DNA of the CDR3: TGTGCCAGCAGTTTAGCGGGGGCAGGCTATGGCTACACCTTC.

This chain joins TRBV19 and TRBJ2-3; 9 nucleotides align to TRBD2. The germline V gene encodes CDR1 LNHDA and CDR2 SQIVND (reference sequence). This CDR3 contains 15 residues. The V and J ends lost 5 bases and 2 bases, in that order; junction bases with no gene match: 5. The chain's CDR3 is CASSGREGLTDTQYF. The CDR3 DNA sequence: TGTGCCAGTAGTGGGCGGGAGGGCCTCACAGATACGCAGTATTTT.

The J gene is TRBJ1-5, the V gene TRBV24-1; maybe TRBD1 (6 bases). Trimming removed 12 bases from V and 4 bases from J, with 12 bases in between. This CDR3 is 12 amino acids long. Germline values: CDR1 KGHDR, CDR2 SFDVKD. CDR3 sequence reads: CAAQGPNQPQHF. In DNA, the CDR3 is TGTGCCGCCCAGGGGCCGAATCAGCCCCAGCATTTT.

This clone has a single count. The chain recombines TRBV6-1 with TRBJ2-7; tentatively, D is TRBD2 (5 bases). The CDR3 runs to 17 residues. Trimming left V 2 bases short and J 11 bases short, with 28 bases between. Germline-derived CDR1 and CDR2 are MNHNS and SASEGT. The CDR3 spells CASSEPLRPGFAPRKYF. In nucleotides, the CDR3 is TGTGCCAGCAGTGAACCCCTTCGGCCGGGATTCGCCCCCAGGAAGTACTTC.

The V and J genes are TRBV4-2 and TRBJ2-2, with D possibly TRBD1 on 5 matching bases. From germline, CDR1 is LGHNA and CDR2 YNFKEQ. This CDR3 has 15 residues. Trimming left V 1 base short and J 5 bases short, with 11 bases between. CDR3 residues: CASSQARTITGELFF. CDR3 DNA sequence: TGTGCCAGCAGCCAAGCCAGGACAATTACCGGGGAGCTGTTTTTT.

The rearrangement joins TRBV29-1 to TRBJ1-1; 7 nucleotides line up with TRBD1. The germline V gene has CDR1 SQVTM and CDR2 ANQGSEA. The V segment lost 8 bases and the J segment 7 bases; nucleotides outside the gene matches: 10. The CDR3 length is 12 residues. The CDR3 bases are TGCAGCCACAAGGGGGCACAGGGTGAAGCTTTCTTT. Translated: CSHKGAQGEAFF.